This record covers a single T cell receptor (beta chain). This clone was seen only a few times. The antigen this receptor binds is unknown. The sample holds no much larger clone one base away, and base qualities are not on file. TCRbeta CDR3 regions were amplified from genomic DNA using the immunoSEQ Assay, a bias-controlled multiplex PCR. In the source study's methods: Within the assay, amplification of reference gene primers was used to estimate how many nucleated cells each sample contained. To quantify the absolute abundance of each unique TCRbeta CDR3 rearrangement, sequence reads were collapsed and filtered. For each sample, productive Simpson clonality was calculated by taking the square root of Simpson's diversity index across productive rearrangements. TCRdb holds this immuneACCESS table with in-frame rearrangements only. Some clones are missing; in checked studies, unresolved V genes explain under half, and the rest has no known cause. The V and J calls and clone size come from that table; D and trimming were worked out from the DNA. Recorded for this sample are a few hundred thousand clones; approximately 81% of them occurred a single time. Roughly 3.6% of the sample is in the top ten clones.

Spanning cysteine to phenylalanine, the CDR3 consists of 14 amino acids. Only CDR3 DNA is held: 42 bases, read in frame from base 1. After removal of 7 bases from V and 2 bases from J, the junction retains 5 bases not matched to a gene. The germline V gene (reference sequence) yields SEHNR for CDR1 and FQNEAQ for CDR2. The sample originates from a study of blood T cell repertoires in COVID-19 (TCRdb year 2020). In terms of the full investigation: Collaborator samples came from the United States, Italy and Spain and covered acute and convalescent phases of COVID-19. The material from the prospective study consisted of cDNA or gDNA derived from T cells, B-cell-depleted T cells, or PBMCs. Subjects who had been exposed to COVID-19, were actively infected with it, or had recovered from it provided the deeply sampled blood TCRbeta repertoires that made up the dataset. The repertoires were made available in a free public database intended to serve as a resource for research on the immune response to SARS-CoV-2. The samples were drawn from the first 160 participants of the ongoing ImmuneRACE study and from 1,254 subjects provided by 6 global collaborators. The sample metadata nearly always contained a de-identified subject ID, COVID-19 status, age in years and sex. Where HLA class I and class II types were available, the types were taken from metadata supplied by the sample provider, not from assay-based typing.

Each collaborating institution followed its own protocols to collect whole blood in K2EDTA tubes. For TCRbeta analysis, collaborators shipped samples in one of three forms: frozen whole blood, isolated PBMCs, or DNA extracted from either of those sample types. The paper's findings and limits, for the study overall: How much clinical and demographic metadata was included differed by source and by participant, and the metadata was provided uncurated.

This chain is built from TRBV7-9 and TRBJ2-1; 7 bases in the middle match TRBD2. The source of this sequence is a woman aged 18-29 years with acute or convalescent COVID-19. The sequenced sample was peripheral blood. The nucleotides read TGTGCCAGCACTCTAGCGGCTCCCTACAATGAGCAGTTCTTC. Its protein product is CASTLAAPYNEQFF.